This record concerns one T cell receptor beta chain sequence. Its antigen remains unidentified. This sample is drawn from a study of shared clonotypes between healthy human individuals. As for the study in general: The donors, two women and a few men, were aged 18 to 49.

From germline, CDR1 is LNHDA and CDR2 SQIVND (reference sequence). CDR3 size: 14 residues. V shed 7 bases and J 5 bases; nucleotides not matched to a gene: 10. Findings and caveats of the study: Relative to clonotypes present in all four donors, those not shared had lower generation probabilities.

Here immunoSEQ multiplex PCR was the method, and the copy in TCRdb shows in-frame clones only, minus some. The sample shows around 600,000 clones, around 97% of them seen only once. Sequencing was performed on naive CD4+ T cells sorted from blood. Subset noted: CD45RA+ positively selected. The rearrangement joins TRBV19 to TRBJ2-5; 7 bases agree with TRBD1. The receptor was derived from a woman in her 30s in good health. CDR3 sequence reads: CASKGNRGSETQYF. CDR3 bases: TGTGCCAGTAAAGGAAACAGGGGATCCGAGACCCAGTACTTC.